The T cell receptor beta chain described here comes from a study of blood T cell repertoires in COVID-19. TCRdb's copy holds only in-frame clones and misses some; the assay was immunoSEQ multiplex PCR. The table lists a few hundred thousand clones, 80% to 90% of them singletons. Trimming cost V 8 bases and J 6 bases, with 18 bases left between them. CDR1 SNHLY and CDR2 FYNNEI come from the germline V gene. The CDR3 contains 14 residues. In assigning cohorts, the study relied on participant-reported clinical history. Recovered status applied to Cohort 3 donors who had two consecutive negative PCRs. It also applied to those with clearance or with symptom resolution.

Sequencing used PBMCs or T cells enriched from blood (not recorded which). This rearrangement joins TRBV2 to TRBJ2-3; possibly TRBD2 for D (5 bases). The sequence was collected from a woman in her late teens or twenties who had recovered from COVID-19. The CDR3 DNA reads TGTGCCAGCGAGGGCGGCCCTTTCACTGATACGCAGTATTTT. Protein sequence: CASEGGPFTDTQYF.